This entry lists 25 T cell receptor beta chains sequenced from one sample in a study of regulatory T cells in long-lasting Graves disease. Arm-PCR of CDR3 regions and iRepertoire HTBI primers were used to build TCR beta libraries. TCRdb reanalysed the multiplex PCR reads using MiXCR and keeps one entry per CDR3 protein. The table lists over 650,000 distinct CDR3 sequences, around 32% of them singletons. Time point here: persistent/refractory GD, antithyroid drugs over 5 years with positive TRAb. PBMC-derived RNA was used for the TCR library. This material consisted of peripheral blood mononuclear cells (PBMCs), taken when the disease was refractory, from a patient treated with antithyroid drugs. The source is a female donor with Graves disease.

The V gene is TRBV6-2 or TRBV6-3, the J gene TRBJ2-7; D may be TRBD1 (6 bases). Trimming removed 2 bases from V and 1 base from J, with 15 bases in between. This CDR3 region has 16 residues. Germline V gene data show CDR1 as MNHEY and CDR2 as SVGEGT. CDR3: CASSYRAVQGSYEQYF. The CDR3 nucleotides read TGTGCCAGCAGTTACCGGGCGGTGCAGGGGTCCTACGAGCAGTACTTC.

This clonotype was found many times. This chain connects TRBV12-3 or TRBV12-4 to TRBJ2-5, with no clear D. CDR3 length equals 13 residues. V dropped 4 bases and J dropped 1 base, with 7 bases sitting between them. CDR3 sequence (DNA): TGTGCCAGCAGTTCCGTCATCCAAGAGACCCAGTACTTC. Its protein is CASSSVIQETQYF.

This rearrangement joins TRBV19 to TRBJ2-7; TRBD1 agrees at 10 bases. This CDR3 has 15 residues. The V gene's germline CDR1 is LNHDA and CDR2 SQIVND (reference sequence). Trimming cost V 5 bases and J 2 bases; bases outside gene matches: 6. CDR3 bases: TGTGCCAGTAGTTCCGGACAGGGGGGGGCCTACGAGCAGTACTTC. This translates into CASSSGQGGAYEQYF.

There are many counts of this clonotype. The rearrangement uses TRBV6-1 and TRBJ1-2, with a weak D call TRBD1 (5 bases). Trimming removed 4 bases from V and 8 bases from J, with 11 bases in between. The length of the CDR3 is 12 residues. Looked up from germline, CDR1 is MNHNS and CDR2 is SASEGT. As DNA, the CDR3 is TGTGCCAGCAGTGTGGGGACCACGGGCTACACCTTC. It yields the protein CASSVGTTGYTF.

This clonotype turned up a few times. The rearrangement uses TRBV3-1 and TRBJ1-4; 7 bases align to TRBD1. This CDR3 region has 14 residues. The junction had 3 bases not matched to a gene; V was cut back by 2 bases and J by 6 bases. The germline V gene has CDR1 LGHDT and CDR2 YNNKEL (reference sequence). This CDR3 reads CASSQTGDDEKLFF. For the CDR3, the DNA is TGTGCCAGCAGCCAAACAGGGGATGATGAAAAACTGTTTTTT.

This clonotype was found a few times. CDR3 nucleotide sequence: TGTGCCAGCAGCCCCAAAGGATCGATCGGCTACACCTTC. Translation gives CASSPKGSIGYTF. The chain joins TRBV6-1 to TRBJ1-2, with unresolved D. There are 13 residues in the CDR3. Germline-derived CDR1 and CDR2 are MNHNS and SASEGT. V lost 6 bases and J lost 8, with 16 bases in between.

V is TRBV3-1 and J is TRBJ1-2; D is perhaps TRBD1 (5 bases). The CDR3 covers 15 residues. V was clipped by 1 base and J by 4 bases, with 13 bases between them. Per the germline V gene, CDR1 is LGHDT and CDR2 is YNNKEL (reference sequence). In DNA, the CDR3 is TGTGCCAGCAGCCAAGTTTCCGGGGGTCCCTATGGCTACACCTTC. It translates to CASSQVSGGPYGYTF.

The rearrangement links TRBV25-1 to TRBJ1-3; D is ambiguous. The CDR3 contains 15 residues. Between the trimmed V and J ends, which lost 3 bases and 0 bases, there was a span of 9 bases. Per the germline V gene, CDR1 is MGHDK and CDR2 is SYGVNS. The CDR3 protein is CASSDPDRSGNTIYF. Written as DNA, the CDR3 is TGTGCCAGCAGTGATCCGGACCGCTCTGGAAACACCATATATTTT.

This clonotype was recorded at least ten times. V usage is TRBV12-3 or TRBV12-4 and J usage is TRBJ2-7; 7 bases fit TRBD1. The CDR3 is 13 amino acids. Trimming took 6 bases from V and 3 from J; bases not matched to a gene: 5. The DNA of the CDR3 is TGTGCCAGCAGCACGGGACAGAGCTACGAGCAGTACTTC. Translated, it gives CASSTGQSYEQYF.

In its sample, this clonotype was seen a few times. This chain links TRBV6-1 with TRBJ1-5, with 9 bases matching TRBD1. CDR3 length: 16 amino acids. Looked up from germline, CDR1 is MNHNS and CDR2 is SASEGT. The trim removed 2 bases at V and 7 bases at J, leaving 9 bases unmatched. The CDR3 DNA follows: TGTGCCAGCAGTGAATGGGGGACAGGGCGGCAGCAGCCCCAGCATTTT. It translates to CASSEWGTGRQQPQHF.

This clonotype has just a few counts. The chain couples TRBV10-3 to TRBJ2-5; D gene ambiguous. The V and J ends lost 3 bases and 2 bases respectively, with 4 bases between them. This CDR3 has 12 residues. The germline V gene encodes CDR1 ENHRY and CDR2 SYGVKD. The chain's CDR3 is CAISEQQETQYF. CDR3 in DNA: TGTGCCATCAGTGAACAGCAAGAGACCCAGTACTTC.

This sequence joins TRBV10-3 and TRBJ1-3; 10 nucleotides match TRBD1. The CDR3 runs 13 residues. With V trimmed by 11 bases and J by 3 bases, 4 bases remained unmatched. The germline V gene encodes CDR1 ENHRY and CDR2 SYGVKD. Written as DNA, the CDR3 is TGTGCCGCTGGGACAGGGGTTGGAAACACCATATATTTT. It translates to CAAGTGVGNTIYF.

The gene calls are TRBV19 and TRBJ1-1, with 11 nucleotides matching TRBD1. Germline-derived CDR1 and CDR2 are LNHDA and SQIVND (reference sequence). V was clipped by 5 bases and J by 4 bases; unmatched bases: 9. CDR3 length: 16 residues. The CDR3 reads CASSSLRDRGSTEAFF. CDR3 sequence (DNA): TGTGCCAGTAGTTCACTCCGGGACAGGGGGAGCACTGAAGCTTTCTTT.

V is TRBV5-1 and J is TRBJ1-2; 8 nucleotides align to TRBD1. This CDR3 is built from 16 residues. With V trimmed by 3 bases and J by 4 bases, 11 bases remained unmatched. Germline V CDR1 and CDR2: SGHRS, YFSETQ. In nucleotides, the CDR3 is TGCGCCAGCAGCTCACCGCAGGGGGCCACGGGCTATGGCTACACCTTC. Translating gives CASSSPQGATGYGYTF.

At least ten counts were recorded for this clonotype. The V call is TRBV13, the J call TRBJ2-7, with 13 bases lining up with TRBD2. V trimming: 4 bases; J trimming: 1 base; junction bases outside the gene matches: 4. The CDR3 is 16 amino acids. Germline V gives CDR1 PRHDT, CDR2 FYEKMQ (reference sequence). The CDR3 loop is CASSYGTSGKSYEQYF. In nucleotides, the CDR3 is TGTGCCAGCAGCTATGGGACTAGCGGGAAATCCTACGAGCAGTACTTC.

The rearrangement uses TRBV7-9 and TRBJ1-4, with 7 bases that match TRBD1. The CDR3 is made up of 13 amino acids. The germline CDR1 and CDR2 sequences are SEHNR and FQNEAQ (reference sequence). The J segment lost 7 bases and the V segment lost 9 bases, leaving 8 bases of the junction unmatched. The CDR3 sequence is CASGTELGEKLFF. CDR3 nucleotides: TGTGCCAGTGGGACAGAACTCGGTGAAAAACTGTTTTTT.

This clonotype was seen ten or more times. CDR3 amino acids: CASRTEGPLPGANVLTF. In DNA, the CDR3 is TGTGCCAGCAGAACCGAAGGTCCCCTGCCTGGGGCCAACGTCCTGACTTTC. V is TRBV28 and J is TRBJ2-6; the D is unclear. The V and J ends lost 6 bases and 2 bases respectively, with 17 bases between them. Germline V gene sequence: CDR1 MDHEN, CDR2 SYDVKM. The CDR3 consists of 17 residues.

This clonotype was counted ten times or more. The CDR3 sequence is CASSGTRAYEQYF. DNA for the CDR3: TGTGCCAGCAGTGGGACTAGGGCCTACGAGCAGTACTTC. The gene calls are TRBV2 and TRBJ2-7, with 7 bases aligning to TRBD2. The germline gives CDR1 SNHLY, CDR2 FYNNEI. The V and J ends lost 4 bases and 2 bases, in that order; junction bases with no gene match: 2. CDR3 size: 13 residues.

At least ten counts were recorded for this clonotype. V is TRBV27 and J is TRBJ2-1; 10 bases are shared with TRBD2. The trim removed 10 bases at V and 8 bases at J, leaving 5 bases unmatched. Germline V gene lookup returns CDR1 MNHEY and CDR2 SMNVEV (reference sequence). The CDR3 is 12 residues long. The CDR3 sequence: CATYSGRHEQFF. The CDR3, as DNA: TGTGCCACCTATAGCGGGAGGCATGAGCAGTTCTTC.

This chain joins TRBV5-1 and TRBJ1-5; D unclear. CDR1 is SGHRS, CDR2 YFSETQ, per germline. With 0 bases removed from V and 4 bases from J, the gap between germline ends came to 11 bases. The CDR3 is made up of 15 amino acids. The CDR3 DNA reads as TGCGCCAGCAGCTTGGCCGGTTACGAGAATCAGCCCCAGCATTTT. Its translation: CASSLAGYENQPQHF.

This clonotype was observed many times. The rearrangement uses TRBV7-2 and TRBJ1-5; a possible D gene is TRBD1 (6 bases). The V and J ends lost 1 base and 3 bases respectively, with 13 bases between them. Per germline, CDR1 SGHTA and CDR2 FQGNSA. This CDR3 spans 16 amino acids. CDR3 coding DNA: TGTGCCAGCAGCTTAGACAACAGGGCCCACAATCAGCCCCAGCATTTT. Its translation: CASSLDNRAHNQPQHF.

This rearrangement joins TRBV6-1 to TRBJ1-1, with D perhaps TRBD1 (5 bases). In germline, CDR1 is MNHNS, CDR2 SASEGT. The CDR3 totals 15 residues. V was shortened by 3 bases and J by 1 base, with 12 bases between the two germline ends. CDR3 in amino acids: CASSDDRPPNTEAFF. In nucleotides, the CDR3 is TGTGCCAGCAGTGATGACAGACCCCCGAACACTGAAGCTTTCTTT.

This clonotype was counted once. A much larger clone is a single base away; this may be a read error. J is TRBJ2-5 and V is TRBV10-3; the D gene is possibly TRBD1 (6 bases). The CDR3 sequence is 13 residues long. CDR1 ENHRY and CDR2 SYGVKD come from the germline V gene. V was trimmed by 7 bases and J by 3 bases, leaving 12 bases between them. The CDR3 DNA reads TGTGCCATCAAATCAGGGGCGGAAGAGACCCAGTACTTC. This sequence encodes CAIKSGAEETQYF.

This clonotype was counted between two and nine times. The genes are TRBV12-3 or TRBV12-4 and TRBJ1-3; D remains ambiguous. The CDR3 has 16 amino acids. Between the trimmed V and J ends, which lost 0 bases and 3 bases, there was a span of 12 bases. CDR3 in DNA: TGTGCCAGCAGTTTAGCGCGGCTTCACCGTGGAAACACCATATATTTT. Its protein is CASSLARLHRGNTIYF.

The chain uses TRBV5-1 and TRBJ2-7, with TRBD2 matching 8 bases. Germline-derived CDR1 and CDR2 are SGHRS and YFSETQ. The CDR3 has 18 residues. The junction had 14 bases not matched to a gene; V was cut back by 0 bases and J by 3 bases. CDR3 amino acids: CASSLGLAGGFSLYEQYF. The CDR3 DNA sequence: TGCGCCAGCAGCTTGGGTCTAGCGGGCGGGTTTTCCCTCTACGAGCAGTACTTC. Filled out from reference TRBV5-1 and TRBJ2-7, the complete variable domain reads KAGVTQTPRYLIKTRGQQVTLSCSPISGHRSVSWYQQTPGQGLQFLFEYFSETQRNKGNFPGRFSGRQFSNSRSEMNVSTLELGDSALYLCASSLGLAGGFSLYEQYFGPGTRLTVT.